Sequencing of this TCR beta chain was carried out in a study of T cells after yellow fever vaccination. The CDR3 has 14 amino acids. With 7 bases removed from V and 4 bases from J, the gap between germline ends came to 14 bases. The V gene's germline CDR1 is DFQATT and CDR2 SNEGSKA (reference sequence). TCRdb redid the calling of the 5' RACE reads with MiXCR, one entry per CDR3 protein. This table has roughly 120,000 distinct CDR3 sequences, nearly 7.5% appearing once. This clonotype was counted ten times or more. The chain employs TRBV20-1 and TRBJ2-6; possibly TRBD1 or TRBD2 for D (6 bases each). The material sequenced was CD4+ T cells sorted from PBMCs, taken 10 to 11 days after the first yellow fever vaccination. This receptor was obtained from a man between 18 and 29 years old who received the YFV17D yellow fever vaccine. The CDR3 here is CSVSGQGGANVLTF. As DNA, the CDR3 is TGCAGTGTTAGCGGCCAGGGGGGGGCCAACGTCCTGACTTTC.